Presented here are 15 T cell receptor beta chains from one specimen sequenced in a study of cytomegalovirus exposure and HLA in healthy donors. Profiling relied on immunoSEQ multiplex PCR, and the TCRdb table lists in-frame clones only, not all of them. The table shows about 130,000 clones, with around 94% occurring only once. The material sequenced was PBMCs. The receptors stem from a woman aged 18 to 35 in good health and CMV-seronegative.

This chain joins TRBV12-5 and TRBJ2-7; 8 bases align to TRBD1. V was clipped by 9 bases and J by 5 bases; unmatched bases: 9. Germline V gene lookup returns CDR1 LGHNT and CDR2 FRNRAP. The CDR3 is made up of 13 amino acids. This CDR3 is CASGRTGNHEQYF. The CDR3 DNA is TGTGCTAGCGGTAGGACAGGGAACCACGAGCAGTACTTC.

The chain uses TRBV2 and TRBJ2-7; tentatively, D is TRBD2 (5 bases). The CDR3 covers 12 residues. V lost 5 bases to trimming and J lost 3 bases, with 8 bases between them. Per the germline V gene, CDR1 is SNHLY and CDR2 is FYNNEI. The CDR3 nucleotides are TGTGCCAGCAGTACTAGTAGCTACGAGCAGTACTTC. Translating it yields CASSTSSYEQYF.

V and J are TRBV5-6 and TRBJ1-2; weak D call: TRBD1 (5 bases). The CDR3 spans 15 residues. V lost 2 bases to trimming and J lost 3 bases, with 14 bases between them. From germline, CDR1 is SGHDT and CDR2 YYEEEE. Here the CDR3 reads CASSFYSRQHYGYTF. The DNA for the CDR3 is TGTGCCAGCAGCTTCTACTCCCGACAGCACTATGGCTACACCTTC.

The chain has TRBV7-9 and TRBJ1-4; TRBD1 matches 7 bases. Germline CDR1 reads SEHNR; CDR2 reads FQNEAQ (reference sequence). There are 17 residues in the CDR3. With V trimmed by 1 base and J by 7 bases, 12 bases remained unmatched. CDR3 bases: TGTGCCAGCAGCTTAGAAGCGTCGGGGACAGTAGGTGAAAAACTGTTTTTT. The encoded protein is CASSLEASGTVGEKLFF.

The chain recombines TRBV7-9 with TRBJ1-1; 8 nucleotides agree with TRBD1. The CDR3 totals 12 residues. J lost 4 bases, V lost 5 bases, and 0 bases had no gene match. Germline V gives CDR1 SEHNR, CDR2 FQNEAQ (reference sequence). CDR3 residues: CASSTGGTEAFF. The CDR3 DNA is TGTGCCAGCAGCACAGGGGGCACTGAAGCTTTCTTT.

The V gene is TRBV5-4, the J gene TRBJ2-1; TRBD2 matches 11 bases. The CDR3 sequence is 17 residues long. V was clipped by 2 bases and J by 8 bases; unmatched bases: 12. The V gene's germline CDR1 is SGHNT and CDR2 YYREEE (reference sequence). CDR3 amino acids: CASSLGTSGPYRHEQFF. CDR3 sequence (DNA): TGTGCCAGCAGCTTAGGGACTAGCGGACCCTACCGACATGAGCAGTTCTTC.

This rearrangement joins TRBV6-6 to TRBJ2-5; 8 bases agree with TRBD2. CDR3 length: 14 residues. Trimming at V came to 0 bases and at J to 4 bases, leaving 1 base not matched to a gene. The germline gives CDR1 MNHNY, CDR2 SVGAGI (reference sequence). CDR3 coding DNA: TGTGCCAGCAGTTACTCGAGCGGGGGAGAGACCCAGTACTTC. Protein sequence: CASSYSSGGETQYF.

The chain links TRBV5-4 to TRBJ1-2; D remains unclear. Germline V gene lookup returns CDR1 SGHNT and CDR2 YYREEE (reference sequence). The CDR3 extends over 13 amino acids. The V gene lost 4 bases and the J gene lost 2 bases, with 9 bases spanning the gap. The CDR3 loop is CASSAFGNYGYTF. CDR3 DNA: TGTGCCAGCAGCGCGTTCGGGAACTATGGCTACACCTTC.

The chain combines TRBV6-5 with TRBJ1-4; TRBD1 matches 10 bases. From germline, CDR1 is MNHEY and CDR2 SVGAGI. V was clipped by 10 bases and J by 12 bases; unmatched bases: 8. The CDR3 contains 12 residues. Written as DNA, the CDR3 is TGTGCCACCCGACAGGGGGCATCACAACTGTTTTTT. The encoded protein is CATRQGASQLFF.

J is TRBJ2-1 and V is TRBV6-5, with 11 bases aligning to TRBD1. With V trimmed by 2 bases and J by 4 bases, 1 base remained unmatched. CDR1 is MNHEY and CDR2 is SVGAGI in the germline V gene. The CDR3 runs to 15 residues. CDR3 DNA: TGTGCCAGCAGTTACGGGACAGGGGGTTACAATGAGCAGTTCTTC. Translated, it gives CASSYGTGGYNEQFF.

The CDR3 loop reads CASSLGLSGGKYF. CDR3 DNA sequence: TGTGCCAGCAGCTTAGGTCTATCGGGGGGCAAGTACTTC. The chain is built from TRBV11-2 and TRBJ2-7; D possibly corresponds to TRBD2 (7 bases). The V end lost 1 base, the J end lost 11 bases, and 15 bases lay between the germline ends. Germline V gene sequence: CDR1 SGHAT, CDR2 FQNNGV. CDR3 length: 13 residues.

V gene TRBV6-5 combines with J gene TRBJ2-7; 7 positions match TRBD1. This CDR3 is 14 amino acids long. The germline CDR1 and CDR2 sequences are MNHEY and SVGAGI. V was clipped by 6 bases and J by 3 bases; unmatched bases: 8. CDR3 loop: CASSAGTALYEQYF. CDR3 nucleotide sequence: TGTGCCAGCAGCGCCGGGACAGCTCTCTACGAGCAGTACTTC.

This chain uses TRBV7-9 with TRBJ2-7, with 9 bases fitting TRBD1. The CDR3 extends over 16 amino acids. CDR1 and CDR2 from the germline V gene are SEHNR and FQNEAQ (reference sequence). V lost 2 bases, J lost 1 base, and 6 bases stayed unmatched. The CDR3 spells CASSLPPGTGSYEQYF. The CDR3 DNA reads TGTGCCAGCAGCTTACCCCCCGGGACAGGGTCCTACGAGCAGTACTTC.

The V call is TRBV15, the J call TRBJ1-5; TRBD1 might be the D (5 bases). CDR1 and CDR2 from the germline V gene are LNHNV and YYDKDF (reference sequence). The CDR3 sequence is 16 residues long. V was trimmed by 3 bases and J by 7 bases, leaving 19 bases between them. This chain's CDR3 is CATSSFLMGGDQPQHF. Written as DNA, the CDR3 is TGTGCCACCAGCAGCTTCCTCATGGGGGGAGACCAGCCCCAGCATTTT. Using reference TRBV15 and TRBJ1-5 for the parts outside the CDR3, the full variable domain is DAMVIQNPRYQVTQFGKPVTLSCSQTLNHNVMYWYQQKSSQAPKLLFHYYDKDFNNEADTPDNFQSRRPNTSFCFLDIRSPGLGDTAMYLCATSSFLMGGDQPQHFGDGTRLSIL.

The chain employs TRBV5-1 and TRBJ2-3; 8 positions agree with TRBD1. With 4 bases clipped from V and 11 bases from J, the junction kept 15 bases outside the gene matches. Germline V lookup: CDR1 SGHRS, CDR2 YFSETQ. The CDR3 length is 15 residues. Here the CDR3 DNA reads TGCGCCAGCAGCGCCTCCGGGACAGGATGGGTGGGGCAGTATTTT. This sequence encodes CASSASGTGWVGQYF.